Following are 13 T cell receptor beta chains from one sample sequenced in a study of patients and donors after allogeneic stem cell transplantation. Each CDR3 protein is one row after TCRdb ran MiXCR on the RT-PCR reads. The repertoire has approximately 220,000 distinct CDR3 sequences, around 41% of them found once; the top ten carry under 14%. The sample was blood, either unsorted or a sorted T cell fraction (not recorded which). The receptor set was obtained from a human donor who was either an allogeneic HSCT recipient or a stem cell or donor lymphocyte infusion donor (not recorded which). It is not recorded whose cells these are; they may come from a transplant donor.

Here the CDR3 DNA reads TGTGCCAGCACCCTCGCGGCCTTCTCCTACAATGAGCAGTTCTTC. It encodes CASTLAAFSYNEQFF. The chain links TRBV2 to TRBJ2-1; D unresolved. Germline V gene sequence: CDR1 SNHLY, CDR2 FYNNEI. The CDR3 extends over 15 amino acids. V dropped 7 bases and J dropped 0 bases, with 13 bases sitting between them.

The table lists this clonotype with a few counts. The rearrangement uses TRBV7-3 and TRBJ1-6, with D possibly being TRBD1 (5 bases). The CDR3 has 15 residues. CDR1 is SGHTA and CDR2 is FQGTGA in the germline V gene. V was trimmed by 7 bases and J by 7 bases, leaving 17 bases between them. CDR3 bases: TGTGCCAGCACCCCCGCCGAGGGGAGGAATTCACCCCTCCACTTT. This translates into CASTPAEGRNSPLHF.

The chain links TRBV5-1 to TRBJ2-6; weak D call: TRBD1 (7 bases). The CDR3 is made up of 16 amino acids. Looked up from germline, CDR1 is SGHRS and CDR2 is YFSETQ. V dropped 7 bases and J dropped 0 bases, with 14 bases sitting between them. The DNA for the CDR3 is TGCGCCAGCGCGGGACAGATTCTCTCTGGGGCCAACGTCCTGACTTTC. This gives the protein CASAGQILSGANVLTF. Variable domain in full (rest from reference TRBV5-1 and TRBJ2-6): KAGVTQTPRYLIKTRGQQVTLSCSPISGHRSVSWYQQTPGQGLQFLFEYFSETQRNKGNFPGRFSGRQFSNSRSEMNVSTLELGDSALYLCASAGQILSGANVLTFGAGSRLTVL.

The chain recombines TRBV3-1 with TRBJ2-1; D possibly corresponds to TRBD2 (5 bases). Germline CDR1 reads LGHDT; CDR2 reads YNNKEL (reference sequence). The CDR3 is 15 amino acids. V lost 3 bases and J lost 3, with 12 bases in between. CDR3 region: CASSQTGGLYNEQFF. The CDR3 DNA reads TGTGCCAGCAGCCAGACCGGAGGCCTCTACAATGAGCAGTTCTTC.

The DNA of the CDR3 is TGCAGCGTCAGACAGGGCTTAAATCAGCCCCAGCATTTT. It encodes CSVRQGLNQPQHF. This chain connects TRBV29-1 to TRBJ1-5; 7 nucleotides agree with TRBD1. The germline V gene encodes CDR1 SQVTM and CDR2 ANQGSEA. The trim removed 6 bases at V and 4 bases at J, leaving 6 bases unmatched. The CDR3 spans 13 residues.

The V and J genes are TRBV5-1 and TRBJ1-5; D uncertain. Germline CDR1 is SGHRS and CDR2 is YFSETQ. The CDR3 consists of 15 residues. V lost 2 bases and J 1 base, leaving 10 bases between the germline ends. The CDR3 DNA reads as TGCGCCAGCAGCTTAGGTAGCGGGAGCAATCAGCCCCAGCATTTT. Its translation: CASSLGSGSNQPQHF.

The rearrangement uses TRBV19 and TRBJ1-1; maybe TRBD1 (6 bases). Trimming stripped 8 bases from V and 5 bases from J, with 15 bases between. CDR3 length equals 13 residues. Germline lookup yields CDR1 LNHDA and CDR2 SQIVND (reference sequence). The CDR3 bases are TGTGCCAGTGCCCGCGCCCAGGGGACTGAAGCTTTCTTT. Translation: CASARAQGTEAFF. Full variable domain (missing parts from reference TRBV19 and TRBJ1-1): DGGITQSPKYLFRKEGQNVTLSCEQNLNHDAMYWYRQDPGQGLRLIYYSQIVNDFQKGDIAEGYSVSREKKESFPLTVTSAQKNPTAFYLCASARAQGTEAFFGQGTRLTVV.

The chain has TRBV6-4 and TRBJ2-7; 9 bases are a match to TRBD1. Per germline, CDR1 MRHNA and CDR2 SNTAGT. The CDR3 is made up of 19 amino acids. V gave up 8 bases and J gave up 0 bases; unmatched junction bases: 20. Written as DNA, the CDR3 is TGTGCCAGCTCCCGCGACAGGGGGATAATAAAGGTCCCCTCCTACGAGCAGTACTTC. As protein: CASSRDRGIIKVPSYEQYF.

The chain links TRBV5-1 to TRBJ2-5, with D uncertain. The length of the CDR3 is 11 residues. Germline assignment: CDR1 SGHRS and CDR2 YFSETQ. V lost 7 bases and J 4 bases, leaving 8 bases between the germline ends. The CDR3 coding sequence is TGCGCCAGCGGCGAGTTAGAGACCCAGTACTTC. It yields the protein CASGELETQYF. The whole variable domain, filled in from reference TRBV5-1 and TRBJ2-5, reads KAGVTQTPRYLIKTRGQQVTLSCSPISGHRSVSWYQQTPGQGLQFLFEYFSETQRNKGNFPGRFSGRQFSNSRSEMNVSTLELGDSALYLCASGELETQYFGPGTRLLVL.

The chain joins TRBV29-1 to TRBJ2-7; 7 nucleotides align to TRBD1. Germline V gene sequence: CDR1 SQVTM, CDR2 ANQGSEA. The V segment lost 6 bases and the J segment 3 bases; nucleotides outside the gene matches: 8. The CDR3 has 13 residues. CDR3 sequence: CSVLDRAGYEQYF. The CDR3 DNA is TGCAGCGTCCTAGACAGGGCAGGCTACGAGCAGTACTTC.

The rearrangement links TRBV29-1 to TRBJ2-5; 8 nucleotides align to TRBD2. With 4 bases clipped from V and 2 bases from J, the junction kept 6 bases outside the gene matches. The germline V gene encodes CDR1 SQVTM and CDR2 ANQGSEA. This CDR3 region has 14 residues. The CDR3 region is CSVVKGLAQETQYF. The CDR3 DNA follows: TGCAGCGTTGTAAAAGGACTAGCTCAAGAGACCCAGTACTTC. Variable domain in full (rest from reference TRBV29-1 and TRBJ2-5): SAVISQKPSRDICQRGTSLTIQCQVDSQVTMMFWYRQQPGQSLTLIATANQGSEATYESGFVIDKFPISRPNLTFSTLTVSNMSPEDSSIYLCSVVKGLAQETQYFGPGTRLLVL.

CDR3 sequence: CASSFLFGVANEKLFF. Here the CDR3 DNA reads TGCGCCAGCAGCTTCCTGTTCGGGGTCGCTAATGAAAAACTGTTTTTT. J is TRBJ1-4 and V is TRBV5-1; D is unresolved. Germline V gives CDR1 SGHRS, CDR2 YFSETQ. V lost 2 bases and J lost 3, with 14 bases in between. This CDR3 spans 16 amino acids.

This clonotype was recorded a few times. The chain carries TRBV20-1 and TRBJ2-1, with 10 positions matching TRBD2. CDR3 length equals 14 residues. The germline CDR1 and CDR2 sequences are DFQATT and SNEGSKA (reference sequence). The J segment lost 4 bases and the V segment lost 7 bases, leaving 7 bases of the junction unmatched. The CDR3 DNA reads TGCAGTGTCGCAGGACTAGCGGCTTACAATGAGCAGTTCTTC. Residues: CSVAGLAAYNEQFF.